This TCR beta chain was profiled in a study of shared clonotypes between healthy human individuals. Findings and caveats of the study: The generation probabilities recorded for non-shared clonotypes fell below those of clonotypes shared by all four donors. Sorted-subset sequencing, rarefaction showed, was incomplete despite large depth.

This clone occurred a few times. What it recognizes is unknown. Naive CD4+ cells were CD45RA-selected; the remaining cells were memory. Germline lookup yields CDR1 SGHRS and CDR2 YFSETQ. The CDR3 has 14 residues. V was cut by 4 bases and J by 7 bases, with 15 bases left in between. It was roughly 210 ng DNA, 31,000 or so T cell genomes, that sorted-subset replicate PCRs used. Clones were read by immunoSEQ multiplex PCR, and TCRdb kept only the in-frame ones, dropping some. Of about 980,000 clones detected, 60% to 85% appear once; the ten largest clones hold 1.5%. The material sequenced was memory CD4+ T cells sorted from blood. Subset here: CD45RA-negative fraction. The chain carries TRBV5-1 and TRBJ2-1, with D unclear. The receptor was isolated from a man between 18 and 29 years old in good health. The CDR3 bases are TGCGCCAGCAGCCCGAACGTAGGGTATAATGAGCAGTTCTTC. Translation: CASSPNVGYNEQFF.